This T cell receptor (beta chain) was observed in a study of regulatory T cells in long-lasting Graves disease. The CDR3 contains 15 residues. The V gene's germline CDR1 is MGHRA and CDR2 YSYEKL. Of note for this clonotype: An end of the junction differs from the germline gene, which may be a read error.

Time point denoted: newly diagnosed GD, antithyroid drugs for less than 3 months. PBMC RNA was the source of the TCR library. Construction of the TCR beta libraries employed iRepertoire HTBI primers in conjunction with Arm-PCR of CDR3 regions. Each CDR3 protein gets one entry after TCRdb re-called the multiplex PCR reads with MiXCR. The sample contains some 220,000 distinct CDR3 sequences, roughly 19% of which appear only once. These data were likewise used in another study, on T cells in Graves' hyperthyroidism and ophthalmopathy.

Sequencing used peripheral blood mononuclear cells (PBMCs), obtained at new diagnosis, from a patient treated with antithyroid drugs. V is TRBV4-1 and J is TRBJ2-7; D remains ambiguous. This TCR came from a woman aged 25 to 39 with Graves disease. CDR3 amino acids: CASSKDRRQAYEQYF. CDR3 DNA: TGCGCCAGCAGCAAAGATCGCAGACAAGCCTACGAGCAGTACTTC.